This TCR beta chain was retrieved from a study of T-cell memory formation after mild COVID-19. Across the study: TCR clusters largely stayed donor specific.

5'RACE, which relied on constant-segment primers, yielded TCR alpha and TCR beta cDNA libraries carrying sample barcodes and UMIs. From the 5' RACE reads, TCRdb called clonotypes with MiXCR, one entry per CDR3 protein. The table shows about 29,000 distinct CDR3 sequences, with more than 15% occurring only once. This clonotype was seen repeatedly, ten times or more. Its matching antigen is unknown. Study results and caveats: Researchers could not confirm that second-wave clones peaking on day 37 targeted SARS-CoV-2. Memory from before infection featured some responding clones, which suggests cross-reactive memory joined.

Sequenced sample: PBMCs or a T cell subset sorted from them (not recorded which). This TCR was recovered from an adult who had mild COVID-19 (a few samples of this study predate the infection). Cell type and time point are not known.

DNA for the CDR3: TGTGCCAGCAGTCGGACATCTAGCAATCAGCCCCAGCATTTT. The encoded protein is CASSRTSSNQPQHF. The chain links TRBV12-3 or TRBV12-4 to TRBJ1-5; D possibly corresponds to TRBD1 (5 bases). Trimming left V 5 bases short and J 0 bases short, with 8 bases between. The CDR3 has 14 amino acids.